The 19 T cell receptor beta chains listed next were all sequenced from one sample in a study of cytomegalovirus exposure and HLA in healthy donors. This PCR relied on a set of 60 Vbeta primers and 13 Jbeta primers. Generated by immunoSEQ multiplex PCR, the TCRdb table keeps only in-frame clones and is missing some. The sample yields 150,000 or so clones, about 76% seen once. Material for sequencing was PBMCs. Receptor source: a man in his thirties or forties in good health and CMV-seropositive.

CDR3 in DNA: TGTGCCAGCACCGTCAGGGTTGGCTATGGCTACACCTTC. Protein product: CASTVRVGYGYTF. The V call is TRBV6-1, the J call TRBJ1-2, with a possible D match to TRBD1 (5 bases). This CDR3 has 13 residues. Germline CDR1 and CDR2: MNHNS and SASEGT. Trimming cost V 7 bases and J 4 bases, with 13 bases left between them.

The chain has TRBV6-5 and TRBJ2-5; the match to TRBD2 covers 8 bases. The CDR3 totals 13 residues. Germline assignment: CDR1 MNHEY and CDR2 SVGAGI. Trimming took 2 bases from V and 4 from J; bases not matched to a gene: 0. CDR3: CASSYSGGETQYF. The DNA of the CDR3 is TGTGCCAGCAGTTACAGCGGGGGAGAGACCCAGTACTTC.

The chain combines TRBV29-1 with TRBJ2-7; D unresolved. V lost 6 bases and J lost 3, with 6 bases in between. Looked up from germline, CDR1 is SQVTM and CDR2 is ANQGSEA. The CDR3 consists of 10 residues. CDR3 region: CSVRNYEQYF. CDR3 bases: TGCAGCGTCAGGAACTACGAGCAGTACTTC.

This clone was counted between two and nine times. The CDR3 loop reads CASKRDKRSTYEQYF. The DNA of the CDR3 is TGTGCCAGCAAGAGGGACAAGCGCTCTACCTACGAGCAGTACTTC. The chain couples TRBV6-5 to TRBJ2-7; D is perhaps TRBD1 (6 bases). The CDR3 consists of 15 residues. Between the trimmed V and J ends, which lost 7 bases and 2 bases, there was a span of 18 bases. The V gene's germline CDR1 is MNHEY and CDR2 SVGAGI.

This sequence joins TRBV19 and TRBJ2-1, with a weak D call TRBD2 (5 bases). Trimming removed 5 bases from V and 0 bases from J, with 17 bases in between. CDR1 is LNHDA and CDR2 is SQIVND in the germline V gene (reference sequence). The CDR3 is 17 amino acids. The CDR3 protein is CASSSLLSGSSYNEQFF. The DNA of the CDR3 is TGTGCCAGTAGTTCCCTCCTTAGTGGGAGCTCCTACAATGAGCAGTTCTTC.

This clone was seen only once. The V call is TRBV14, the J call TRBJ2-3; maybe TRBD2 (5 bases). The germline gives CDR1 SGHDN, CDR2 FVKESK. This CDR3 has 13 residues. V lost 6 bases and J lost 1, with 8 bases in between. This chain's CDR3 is CASRLVGTDTQYF. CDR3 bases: TGTGCCAGCAGACTAGTGGGCACAGATACGCAGTATTTT.

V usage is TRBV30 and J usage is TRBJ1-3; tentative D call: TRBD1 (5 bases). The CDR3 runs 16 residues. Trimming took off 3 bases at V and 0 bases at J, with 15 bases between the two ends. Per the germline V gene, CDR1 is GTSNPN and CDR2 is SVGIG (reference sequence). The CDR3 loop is CAWSGTGVYSGNTIYF. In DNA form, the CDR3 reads TGTGCCTGGAGCGGCACAGGAGTTTACTCTGGAAACACCATATATTTT.

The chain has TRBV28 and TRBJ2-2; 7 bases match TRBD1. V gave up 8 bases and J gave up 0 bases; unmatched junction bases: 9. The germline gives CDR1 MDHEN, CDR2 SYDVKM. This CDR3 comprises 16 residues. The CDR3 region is CASCEPGTANTGELFF. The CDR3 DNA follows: TGTGCCAGCTGTGAGCCCGGGACAGCGAACACCGGGGAGCTGTTTTTT.

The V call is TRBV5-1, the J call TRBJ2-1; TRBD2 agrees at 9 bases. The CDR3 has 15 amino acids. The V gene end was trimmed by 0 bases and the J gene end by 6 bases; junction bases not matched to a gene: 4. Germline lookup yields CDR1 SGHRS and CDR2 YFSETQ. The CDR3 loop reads CASSLGLAGFNEQFF. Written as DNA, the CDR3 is TGCGCCAGCAGCTTGGGCCTAGCGGGGTTCAATGAGCAGTTCTTC. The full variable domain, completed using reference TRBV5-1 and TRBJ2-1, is KAGVTQTPRYLIKTRGQQVTLSCSPISGHRSVSWYQQTPGQGLQFLFEYFSETQRNKGNFPGRFSGRQFSNSRSEMNVSTLELGDSALYLCASSLGLAGFNEQFFGPGTRLTVL.

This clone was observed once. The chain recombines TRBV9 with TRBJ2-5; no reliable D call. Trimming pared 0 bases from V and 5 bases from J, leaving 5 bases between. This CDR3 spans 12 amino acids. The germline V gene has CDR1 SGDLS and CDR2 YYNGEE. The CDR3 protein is CASSVDLETQYF. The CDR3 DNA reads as TGTGCCAGCAGCGTAGATCTTGAGACCCAGTACTTC.

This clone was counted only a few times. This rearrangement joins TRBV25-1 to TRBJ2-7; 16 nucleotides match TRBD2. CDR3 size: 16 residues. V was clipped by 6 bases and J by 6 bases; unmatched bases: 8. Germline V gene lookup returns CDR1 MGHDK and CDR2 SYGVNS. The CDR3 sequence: CASSARGTSGRAEQYF. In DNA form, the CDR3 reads TGTGCCAGCAGCGCCCGCGGGACTAGCGGGAGGGCCGAGCAGTACTTC.

Here the CDR3 reads CASSLGRQGASLAASYEQYF. The CDR3 DNA follows: TGCGCCAGCAGCTTGGGGCGCCAGGGGGCGTCCCTAGCGGCGAGCTACGAGCAGTACTTC. This chain joins TRBV5-1 and TRBJ2-7; D may be TRBD1 (8 bases). The CDR3 runs to 20 residues. Germline values: CDR1 SGHRS, CDR2 YFSETQ. V dropped 0 bases and J dropped 3 bases, with 28 bases sitting between them.

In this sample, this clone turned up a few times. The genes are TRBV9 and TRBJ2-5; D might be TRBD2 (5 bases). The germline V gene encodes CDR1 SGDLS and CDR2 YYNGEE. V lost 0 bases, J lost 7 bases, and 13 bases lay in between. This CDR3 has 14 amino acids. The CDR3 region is CASSVVSDRGTQYF. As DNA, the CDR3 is TGTGCCAGCAGCGTAGTTAGCGACCGCGGGACCCAGTACTTC.

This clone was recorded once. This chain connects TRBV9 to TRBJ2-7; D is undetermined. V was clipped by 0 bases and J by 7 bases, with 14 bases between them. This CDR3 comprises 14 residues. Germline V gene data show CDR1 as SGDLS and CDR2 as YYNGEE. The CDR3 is CASSVGGSPREQYF. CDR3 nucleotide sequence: TGTGCCAGCAGCGTAGGAGGCAGCCCAAGGGAGCAGTACTTC. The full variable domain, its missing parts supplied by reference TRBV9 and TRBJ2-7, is DSGVTQTPKHLITATGQRVTLRCSPRSGDLSVYWYQQSLDQGLQFLIQYYNGEERAKGNILERFSAQQFPDLHSELNLSSLELGDSALYFCASSVGGSPREQYFGPGTRLTVT.

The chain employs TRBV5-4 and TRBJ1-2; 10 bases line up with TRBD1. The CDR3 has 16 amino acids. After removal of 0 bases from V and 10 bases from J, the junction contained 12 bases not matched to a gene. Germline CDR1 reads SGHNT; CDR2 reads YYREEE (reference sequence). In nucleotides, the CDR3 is TGTGCCAGCAGCTTGGCCCAGCCTGACAGGGGGCGAGCCTACACCTTC. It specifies CASSLAQPDRGRAYTF.

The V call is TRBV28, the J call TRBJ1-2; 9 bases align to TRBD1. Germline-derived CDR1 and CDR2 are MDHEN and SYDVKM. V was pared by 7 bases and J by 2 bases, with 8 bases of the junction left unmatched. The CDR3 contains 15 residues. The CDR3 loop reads CASTFPGQGNYGYTF. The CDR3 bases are TGTGCCAGCACCTTCCCGGGACAGGGAAACTATGGCTACACCTTC.

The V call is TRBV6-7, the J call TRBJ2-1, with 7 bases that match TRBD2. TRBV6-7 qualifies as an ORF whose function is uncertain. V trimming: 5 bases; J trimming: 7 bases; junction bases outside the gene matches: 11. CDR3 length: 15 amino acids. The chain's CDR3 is CASSTGRNENNEQFF. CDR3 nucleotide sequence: TGTGCCAGCAGTACCGGGAGGAACGAAAATAATGAGCAGTTCTTC.

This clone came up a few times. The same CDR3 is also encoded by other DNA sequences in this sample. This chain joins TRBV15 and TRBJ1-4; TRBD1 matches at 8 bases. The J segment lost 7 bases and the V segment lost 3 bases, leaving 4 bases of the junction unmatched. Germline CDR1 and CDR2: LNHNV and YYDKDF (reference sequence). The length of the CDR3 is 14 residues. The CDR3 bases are TGTGCCACCAGCAGCGGACAGGGTGGTGAAAAACTGTTTTTT. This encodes CATSSGQGGEKLFF.

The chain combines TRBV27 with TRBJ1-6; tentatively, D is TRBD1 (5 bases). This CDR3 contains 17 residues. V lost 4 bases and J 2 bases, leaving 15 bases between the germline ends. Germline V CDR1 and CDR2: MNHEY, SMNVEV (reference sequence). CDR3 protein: CASSWGGSQTYNSPLHF. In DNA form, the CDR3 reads TGTGCCAGCAGTTGGGGGGGGTCGCAAACCTATAATTCACCCCTCCACTTT.